This T cell receptor beta chain comes out of a study of blood T cell repertoires in COVID-19. As for the study in general: Sites across the United States, Italy and Spain contributed samples from acute and convalescent COVID-19.

The V and J ends lost 6 bases and 5 bases, in that order; junction bases with no gene match: 16. The CDR3 length is 17 residues. Germline V gene data show CDR1 as SGHTA and CDR2 as FQGNSA. Clones were sequenced by immunoSEQ multiplex PCR, and TCRdb holds only the in-frame ones, with some missing. Of approximately 100,000 clones in the sample, 70% to 90% were seen once. Sequencing was carried out using peripheral blood. The chain uses TRBV7-2 and TRBJ2-3; the match to TRBD2 covers 8 bases. The receptor's source is a human donor in a cohort sampled during active COVID-19. The CDR3 reads CASRESAGGTFRDTQYF. CDR3 in DNA: TGTGCCAGCAGGGAATCCGCGGGGGGCACCTTTAGAGATACGCAGTATTTT.